This T cell receptor beta chain derives from a study of vaccination effects on CD4 cells after COVID-19. Whole-study findings and limits: The study, lacking early post-infection timepoints, had few convalescent patients.

V dropped 2 bases and J dropped 2; count of bases not matched to a gene: 3. CDR1 and CDR2 (germline): MNHNS, SASEGT. CDR3 length: 15 amino acids. Comments on this clone: The antigen remains undetermined.

Clones were read by immunoSEQ multiplex PCR, and TCRdb kept only the in-frame ones, dropping some. The table includes approximately 82,000 clones, roughly 80% detected once. Viral peptide pools were used in the ViraFEST assay to expand antigen-specific CD4+ T cells, and sequencing came afterward. Cells that had been cultured for 10 days were the source of isolated CD4+ T cells. Every well got two million PBMC, which were grown with 10 IU/ml IL-2 and around 10 ug/ml peptides. Cultures had half their medium replaced with IL-2 medium on days 3 and 7. This rearrangement joins TRBV6-1 to TRBJ2-1, with 7 positions matching TRBD2. The clonotype was recovered from a human donor who received a COVID-19 vaccine. The sample here was CD4+ T cells from PBMCs cultured with HCoV-229E spike peptides, taken before COVID-19 vaccination. The CDR3 region is CASSEYGLAYNEQFF. The CDR3 coding sequence is TGTGCCAGCAGTGAATACGGACTAGCCTACAATGAGCAGTTCTTC.